The clone carrying this T cell receptor beta chain was detected ten times or more. Its antigen remains unknown. These data are taken from a study of Graves' ophthalmopathy and Graves' hyperthyroidism. Study-wide results and limits: Researchers report that a 13-signature model separated ophthalmopathy from stable hyperthyroidism, posting 87.88% sensitivity and more than 70% specificity.

Trimming removed 2 bases at V and 8 bases at J, with 15 bases between. Per germline, CDR1 SNHLY and CDR2 FYNNEI. The CDR3 is 14 amino acids. As the template, RNA transcripts were used to amplify TCR beta CDR3 regions. The workflow started with a first-round RT-PCR run with HTBI primers and then moved on to a second-round multiplex PCR. In TCRdb, the multiplex PCR reads were re-called with MiXCR into one record per CDR3 protein. This table holds around 1.1 million distinct CDR3 sequences, around a third found once. Excluded: other autoimmune disease, uncontrolled infection, pregnancy or lactation. The chain links TRBV2 to TRBJ1-2; a weak D match, TRBD1 (5 bases). The sample consisted of peripheral blood or thyroid tissue (not recorded which). The receptor was derived from an adult man with Graves' hyperthyroidism. The CDR3 loop reads CASSEQGRRYGYTF. The DNA for the CDR3 is TGTGCCAGCAGTGAACAGGGTAGGAGGTACGGCTACACCTTC.